These 19 T cell receptor beta chains were sequenced from one sample in a study of T cells in Graves' hyperthyroidism and ophthalmopathy. What was amplified from RNA transcripts were TCR beta CDR3 regions. First-round RT-PCR targeting the TCR CDR3 was performed with the HTBI primer set. TCRdb fed the multiplex PCR reads into MiXCR, producing one record per CDR3 protein. The table shows around 380,000 distinct CDR3 sequences, with approximately 12% occurring only once. The specimen was blood. These receptors originate from a man aged 30 to 39 with Graves' hyperthyroidism that later progressed to Graves' ophthalmopathy.

This clonotype was counted only a few times. The rearrangement joins TRBV3-1 to TRBJ2-1, with a tentative D call TRBD1 (5 bases). Germline V gene lookup returns CDR1 LGHDT and CDR2 YNNKEL (reference sequence). Trimming removed 1 base from V and 9 bases from J, with 10 bases in between. The CDR3 loop spans 13 amino acids. CDR3 sequence reads: CASSQARASEQFF. The CDR3 bases are TGTGCCAGCAGCCAAGCCAGGGCGAGTGAGCAGTTCTTC.

This clonotype was seen repeatedly, ten times or more. The chain is built from TRBV3-1 and TRBJ2-1; 14 bases agree with TRBD2. V gave up 0 bases and J gave up 9 bases; unmatched junction bases: 7. This CDR3 contains 17 residues. In germline, CDR1 is LGHDT, CDR2 YNNKEL (reference sequence). The CDR3 sequence is CASSQETSGGAKGEQFF. In DNA form, the CDR3 reads TGTGCCAGCAGCCAAGAGACTAGCGGGGGGGCCAAGGGTGAGCAGTTCTTC.

In its sample, this clonotype was seen a few times. The CDR3 here is CSAGQSSTDTQYF. CDR3 in DNA: TGCAGCGCGGGACAGTCTAGCACAGATACGCAGTATTTT. The chain recombines TRBV29-1 with TRBJ2-3; 7 positions match TRBD1. The CDR3 length is 13 residues. The V and J ends lost 7 bases and 0 bases, in that order; junction bases with no gene match: 4. Germline CDR1 SQVTM, CDR2 ANQGSEA.

CDR3 DNA: TGTGCCGCGACCGGGACAGGGGGGTACGAGCAGTACTTC. Amino acids: CAATGTGGYEQYF. The V call is TRBV10-3, the J call TRBJ2-7; 11 bases map to TRBD1. The germline V gene encodes CDR1 ENHRY and CDR2 SYGVKD. J gave up 4 bases and V 11 bases, and 7 bases lay outside the gene matches. CDR3 length equals 13 residues.

The V call is TRBV5-5, the J call TRBJ2-7, with TRBD1 matching 7 bases. CDR1 is SGHKS and CDR2 is YYEKEE in the germline V gene (reference sequence). The CDR3 is made up of 14 amino acids. Trimming cost V 4 bases and J 2 bases; bases outside gene matches: 6. DNA for the CDR3: TGTGCCAGCAGCGTCTGGGACAGCGCCTACGAGCAGTACTTC. Amino acid sequence: CASSVWDSAYEQYF.

This clonotype was detected a few times. The chain has TRBV9 and TRBJ1-6; 10 nucleotides match TRBD1. With V trimmed by 5 bases and J by 7 bases, 3 bases remained unmatched. Looked up from germline, CDR1 is SGDLS and CDR2 is YYNGEE. The CDR3 runs 14 residues. In DNA form, the CDR3 reads TGTGCCAGCAGGGGGGACAGGGGAAATTCACCCCTCCACTTT. Protein sequence: CASRGDRGNSPLHF.

The gene calls are TRBV19 and TRBJ2-1; TRBD1 agrees at 12 bases. V lost 3 bases and J lost 8; bases outside the gene matches: 5. CDR1 and CDR2 from the germline V gene are LNHDA and SQIVND (reference sequence). CDR3 size: 15 residues. CDR3 nucleotides: TGTGCCAGTAGTATCCGGGGACAGGGGGCTGATGAGCAGTTCTTC. It encodes CASSIRGQGADEQFF. Looking up the rest from reference TRBV19 and TRBJ2-1 gives the full variable domain: DGGITQSPKYLFRKEGQNVTLSCEQNLNHDAMYWYRQDPGQGLRLIYYSQIVNDFQKGDIAEGYSVSREKKESFPLTVTSAQKNPTAFYLCASSIRGQGADEQFFGPGTRLTVL.

This clonotype has a count of ten or more. The chain uses TRBV19 and TRBJ1-5; D is perhaps TRBD1 (5 bases). This CDR3 is 18 amino acids long. The V gene lost 7 bases and the J gene lost 4 bases, with 26 bases spanning the gap. The germline gives CDR1 LNHDA, CDR2 SQIVND (reference sequence). The CDR3 spells CASKHRPGSSGRNQPQHF. The CDR3 nucleotides are TGTGCCAGTAAACACCGGCCCGGTAGTTCAGGGAGAAATCAGCCCCAGCATTTT.

This clonotype was seen a handful of times. The chain has TRBV18 and TRBJ2-7; D gene unclear. The V end was cut by 0 bases, the J end by 3 bases, with 9 bases between. Germline assignment: CDR1 KGHSH and CDR2 LQKENI. This CDR3 contains 14 residues. The CDR3 DNA reads TGTGCCAGCTCACCACCGCACGCAAGCTACGAGCAGTACTTC. Translated: CASSPPHASYEQYF.

There are a few counts of this clonotype. The J gene is TRBJ2-6, the V gene TRBV6-2 or TRBV6-3; 7 bases fit TRBD1. J lost 0 bases, V lost 2 bases, and 4 bases had no gene match. The germline V gene encodes CDR1 MNHEY and CDR2 SVGEGT. The CDR3 covers 17 residues. CDR3 protein: CASSYPDRVSGANVLTF. As DNA, the CDR3 is TGTGCCAGCAGTTACCCTGACAGGGTCTCTGGGGCCAACGTCCTGACTTTC.

This clonotype was seen ten or more times. The chain combines TRBV20-1 with TRBJ2-7; maybe TRBD2 (7 bases). The CDR3 spans 14 residues. CDR1 DFQATT and CDR2 SNEGSKA come from the germline V gene (reference sequence). The V end lost 7 bases, the J end lost 5 bases, and 21 bases lay between the germline ends. CDR3 nucleotide sequence: TGCAGTGGGGAAGGGGGGGCCGTTATCCACGAGCAGTACTTC. Protein sequence: CSGEGGAVIHEQYF.

There are a few counts of this clonotype. The chain links TRBV4-1 to TRBJ1-2; TRBD1 aligns across 11 bases. The CDR3 has 16 residues. Trimming at V came to 1 base and at J to 6 bases, leaving 7 bases not matched to a gene. CDR1 and CDR2 (germline): MGHRA, YSYEKL. DNA for the CDR3: TGCGCCAGCAGCCAAGTTTATGGACAGGGGGCAAATGGCTACACCTTC. Its protein is CASSQVYGQGANGYTF.

Many counts were recorded for this clonotype. The genes are TRBV6-6 and TRBJ2-7, with TRBD2 matching 10 bases. CDR3 length equals 15 residues. The germline V gene has CDR1 MNHNY and CDR2 SVGAGI (reference sequence). The ends lost 2 bases at V and 7 bases at J; junction bases unmatched: 8. The CDR3 protein is CASSYGGTSAGEQYF. CDR3 coding DNA: TGTGCCAGCAGTTACGGCGGGACTAGCGCGGGGGAGCAGTACTTC.

Notes on this clonotype: This may arise from a read error, as a much more abundant clone is one base away. The V call is TRBV4-1, the J call TRBJ1-1, with TRBD1 as a possible D gene (6 bases). CDR1 is MGHRA and CDR2 is YSYEKL in the germline V gene. CDR3 size: 14 residues. The CDR3 here is CTSSQRGDNTEAFF. DNA for the CDR3: TGCACCAGCAGCCAAAGGGGGGACAACACTGAAGCTTTCTTT.

This clonotype was seen many times. The V and J genes are TRBV20-1 and TRBJ2-5, with a weak D call TRBD2 (5 bases). The CDR3 has 13 amino acids. Trimming stripped 3 bases from V and 4 bases from J, with 12 bases between. In germline, CDR1 is DFQATT, CDR2 SNEGSKA (reference sequence). The CDR3 coding sequence is TGCAGTGCTAGTGATCTAGCCTCAGAGACCCAGTACTTC. It yields the protein CSASDLASETQYF.

The sample holds one count of this clonotype. The gene calls are TRBV15 and TRBJ2-3; maybe TRBD2 (6 bases). The V and J ends lost 0 bases and 1 base respectively, with 14 bases between them. Germline V gives CDR1 LNHNV, CDR2 YYDKDF (reference sequence). This CDR3 has 17 amino acids. CDR3: CATSRDRWTGGTDTQYF. Here the CDR3 DNA reads TGTGCCACCAGCAGAGATCGCTGGACGGGGGGCACAGATACGCAGTATTTT.

In the case of this clonotype: At one end, the junction sequence differs from germline, possibly due to a read error. This CDR3 reads CASSQELVGEVFF. CDR3 nucleotide sequence: TGTGCCAGCAGCCAAGAACTGGTAGGTGAAGTTTTCTTT. The chain has TRBV14 and TRBJ1-1; D is unresolved. The CDR3 runs to 13 residues. Germline CDR1 reads SGHDN; CDR2 reads FVKESK.

This clonotype appeared a few times. The J gene is TRBJ1-4, the V gene TRBV14; TRBD1 might be the D (5 bases). The CDR3 is made up of 16 amino acids. Germline assignment: CDR1 SGHDN and CDR2 FVKESK. V lost 1 base and J lost 6, with 15 bases in between. The CDR3 region has the DNA TGTGCCAGCAGCCAAGTCCGGGCAGGGAGGGATGAAAAACTGTTTTTT. Its translation is CASSQVRAGRDEKLFF.

V usage is TRBV3-1 and J usage is TRBJ1-5, with D maybe TRBD1 (6 bases). Germline values: CDR1 LGHDT, CDR2 YNNKEL (reference sequence). CDR3 length: 15 amino acids. V lost 4 bases and J lost 0, with 10 bases in between. CDR3 residues: CASSPKDSSNQPQHF. The DNA for the CDR3 is TGTGCCAGCAGCCCTAAGGACAGTAGCAATCAGCCCCAGCATTTT. The variable domain in full, completed from reference TRBV3-1 and TRBJ1-5, reads DTAVSQTPKYLVTQMGNDKSIKCEQNLGHDTMYWYKQDSKKFLKIMFSYNNKELIINETVPNRFSPKSPDKAHLNLHINSLELGDSAVYFCASSPKDSSNQPQHFGDGTRLSIL.